Presented here are 26 T cell receptor beta chains from one specimen sequenced in a study of molecular identifiers for immune sequencing clone quantification. TCRdb re-called the PCR reads through MiXCR, storing one row per CDR3 protein. The sample shows some 590,000 distinct CDR3 sequences, roughly 27% of them seen only once. Material: naive CD8+ T cells from blood, with Jurkat cell RNA spiked in. As for subset: FACS-sorted CD8+CD4-CCR7+CD45RA+ naive T cells. These TCRs come from a human donor in good health. Some libraries in this study had Jurkat cell RNA spiked in.

Many counts were recorded for this clonotype. The chain joins TRBV2 to TRBJ2-7; TRBD2 aligns across 7 bases. The J segment lost 2 bases and the V segment lost 6 bases, leaving 10 bases of the junction unmatched. Germline V CDR1 and CDR2: SNHLY, FYNNEI. The CDR3 is 15 amino acids. CDR3: CASRRGAGFPYEQYF. CDR3 sequence (DNA): TGTGCCAGCAGGAGAGGAGCGGGGTTCCCCTACGAGCAGTACTTC.

The table lists this clonotype with many counts. In DNA, the CDR3 is TGCAGTGCTAGGCCCGGAACTAGCGGTTCTAGCACAGATACGCAGTATTTT. It codes for CSARPGTSGSSTDTQYF. The genes are TRBV20-1 and TRBJ2-3; 8 nucleotides agree with TRBD2. The CDR3 spans 17 residues. The V gene end was trimmed by 3 bases and the J gene end by 0 bases; junction bases not matched to a gene: 11. Germline CDR1 is DFQATT and CDR2 is SNEGSKA (reference sequence).

This rearrangement joins TRBV20-1 to TRBJ2-1, with D maybe TRBD2 (6 bases). The CDR3 totals 15 residues. CDR1 and CDR2 (germline): DFQATT, SNEGSKA (reference sequence). The V and J ends lost 6 bases and 0 bases respectively, with 15 bases between them. CDR3 sequence reads: CSAPKDGSSYNEQFF. The CDR3 nucleotides read TGCAGTGCCCCCAAGGACGGGAGCTCCTACAATGAGCAGTTCTTC.

A remark on this clonotype: A read error may account for a junction end that differs from germline. This chain joins TRBV27 and TRBJ2-7; D is unclear. Germline CDR1 and CDR2: MNHEY and SMNVEV (reference sequence). CDR3 length: 12 residues. The CDR3 protein is CASSLDGYGQYF. DNA for the CDR3: TGTGCCAGCAGTTTAGACGGGTACGGGCAGTACTTC.

The V call is TRBV4-3, the J call TRBJ2-7; perhaps TRBD2 as D (5 bases). Per the germline V gene, CDR1 is LGHNA and CDR2 is YSLEER. The CDR3 has 17 residues. The V gene lost 0 bases and the J gene lost 5 bases, with 20 bases spanning the gap. CDR3 protein: CASSQDPLWGASHEQYF. The CDR3 DNA reads TGCGCCAGCAGCCAAGATCCCCTGTGGGGAGCTTCCCACGAGCAGTACTTC.

This clonotype appeared many times. The genes are TRBV4-2 and TRBJ1-5; D might be TRBD1 (5 bases). The CDR3 sequence is 15 residues long. Germline V gene lookup returns CDR1 LGHNA and CDR2 YNFKEQ. The V end was cut by 1 base, the J end by 2 bases, with 9 bases between. CDR3 sequence (DNA): TGTGCCAGCAGCCAAGCAATACAGGGCAATCAGCCCCAGCATTTT. Translated, it gives CASSQAIQGNQPQHF.

The chain is built from TRBV14 and TRBJ2-5; D is possibly TRBD1 or TRBD2 (6 bases each). The CDR3 loop spans 16 amino acids. V lost 1 base and J lost 2, with 14 bases in between. The germline V gene encodes CDR1 SGHDN and CDR2 FVKESK. The CDR3 DNA reads as TGTGCCAGCAGCCAAGGGGGGGCGGCCCTGCAAGAGACCCAGTACTTC. Translated: CASSQGGAALQETQYF.

This clonotype was observed a handful of times. The germline gene is not matched at one end of the junction; a read error may be the cause. The chain links TRBV6-2 or TRBV6-3 to TRBJ2-7; no reliable D call. This CDR3 is 11 amino acids long. CDR1 is MNHEY and CDR2 is SVGEGT in the germline V gene. The DNA for the CDR3 is TGTGCCAGCAGTTACTCGTCAGGTGTATCCTTC. This sequence encodes CASSYSSGVSF.

This chain uses TRBV12-3 or TRBV12-4 with TRBJ2-5, with D perhaps TRBD1 or TRBD2 (6 bases each). The V end was cut by 2 bases, the J end by 4 bases, with 17 bases between. This CDR3 comprises 16 residues. This chain's CDR3 is CASSLSYGGPGETQYF. Written as DNA, the CDR3 is TGTGCCAGCAGTTTATCTTATGGGGGGCCGGGAGAGACCCAGTACTTC.

V is TRBV20-1 and J is TRBJ2-7; TRBD1 agrees at 9 bases. The CDR3 contains 13 residues. V lost 1 base and J lost 3; bases outside the gene matches: 1. Germline loops: CDR1 DFQATT, CDR2 SNEGSKA (reference sequence). The CDR3 DNA follows: TGCAGTGCTAGAGGACAGGGGGACTACGAGCAGTACTTC. Translating gives CSARGQGDYEQYF.

This clonotype was observed once. A much larger clone is a single base away; this may be a read error. The CDR3 here is CASSQGPVVVINEKLFF. The CDR3 DNA reads TGTGCCAGCAGCCAAGGGCCAGTGGTTGTAATTAATGAAAAACTGTTTTTT. The genes are TRBV14 and TRBJ1-4, with unresolved D. The V gene lost 1 base and the J gene lost 4 bases, with 16 bases spanning the gap. The CDR3 is made up of 17 amino acids. Germline V gives CDR1 SGHDN, CDR2 FVKESK.

This clonotype was detected only a few times. This may come from a read error, since a much larger clone is one base off. The chain uses TRBV28 and TRBJ2-3, with 11 bases matching TRBD1. Germline CDR1 is MDHEN and CDR2 is SYDVKM. The CDR3 consists of 15 residues. The CDR3 region has the DNA TGTGTCAGCAGTTGGGACAGGGGGACCCCAGATACGCAGTATTTT. Its protein is CVSSWDRGTPDTQYF.

V gene TRBV7-9 combines with J gene TRBJ1-2, with TRBD1 matching over 8 bases. This CDR3 region has 13 residues. The junction had 5 bases not matched to a gene; V was cut back by 5 bases and J by 6 bases. The germline CDR1 and CDR2 sequences are SEHNR and FQNEAQ (reference sequence). The CDR3 sequence: CASSLQGEDGYTF. The CDR3 nucleotides read TGTGCCAGCAGCCTACAGGGGGAAGATGGCTACACCTTC.

The chain couples TRBV6-1 to TRBJ1-2; TRBD1 is a possible D gene (6 bases). This CDR3 has 16 amino acids. The ends were cut back, 7 bases at V and 0 bases at J, with 18 bases in the middle. The germline gives CDR1 MNHNS, CDR2 SASEGT. CDR3 in DNA: TGTGCCAGCACCGGACAGCTACACAGTTCTAACTATGGCTACACCTTC. Translation: CASTGQLHSSNYGYTF.

The chain carries TRBV7-2 and TRBJ2-3, with 7 bases aligning to TRBD2. Germline V lookup: CDR1 SGHTA, CDR2 FQGNSA. The V segment lost 5 bases and the J segment 2 bases; nucleotides outside the gene matches: 13. The CDR3 totals 17 residues. The CDR3 bases are TGTGCCAGCAGCCTCCAAACTAGCGCAAAATTCACAGATACGCAGTATTTT. The encoded protein is CASSLQTSAKFTDTQYF.

The chain employs TRBV9 and TRBJ2-3; D possibly uses TRBD1 or TRBD2 (5 bases each). The CDR3 loop spans 16 amino acids. Trimming removed 7 bases at V and 0 bases at J, with 18 bases between. The germline V gene has CDR1 SGDLS and CDR2 YYNGEE. The DNA of the CDR3 is TGTGCCAGCGGCCCCGTGCGAGGGGCTAGCACAGATACGCAGTATTTT. Its protein is CASGPVRGASTDTQYF.

This chain connects TRBV6-2 or TRBV6-3 to TRBJ1-5, with D possibly matching TRBD1 (6 bases). The ends were cut back, 5 bases at V and 0 bases at J, with 20 bases in the middle. In germline, CDR1 is MNHEY, CDR2 SVGEGT. The CDR3 totals 18 residues. The CDR3 region has the DNA TGTGCCAGCAGTAAGGAAGGGGGATCGGTACATAGCAATCAGCCCCAGCATTTT. This translates into CASSKEGGSVHSNQPQHF.

The chain links TRBV7-9 to TRBJ2-5; perhaps D is TRBD1 or TRBD2 (5 bases each). This CDR3 region has 14 residues. CDR1 and CDR2 from the germline V gene are SEHNR and FQNEAQ (reference sequence). V gave up 7 bases and J gave up 5 bases, with 17 bases separating them. Here the CDR3 DNA reads TGTGCCAGCACCCATAGTAGGGACCGGGAGACCCAGTACTTC. Its translation is CASTHSRDRETQYF.

Ten or more counts support this clonotype. The V gene is TRBV6-5, the J gene TRBJ1-1; D remains ambiguous. V shed 6 bases and J shed 4 bases, with 12 bases lying between them. The CDR3 sequence is 13 residues long. CDR1 and CDR2 from the germline V gene are MNHEY and SVGAGI. CDR3 protein: CASSARRFTEAFF. DNA for the CDR3: TGTGCCAGCAGCGCGAGAAGATTCACTGAAGCTTTCTTT.

This clonotype was recorded many times. The chain is built from TRBV4-1 and TRBJ2-7; the D gene is possibly TRBD1 (5 bases). The CDR3 loop spans 14 amino acids. Trimming removed 1 base at V and 0 bases at J, with 7 bases between. Germline loops: CDR1 MGHRA, CDR2 YSYEKL. The DNA of the CDR3 is TGCGCCAGCAGCCAAGGGACATCCTCCTACGAGCAGTACTTC. This sequence encodes CASSQGTSSYEQYF.

The chain links TRBV6-2 or TRBV6-3 to TRBJ2-1; TRBD2 matches 7 bases. This CDR3 is 14 amino acids long. The V and J ends lost 7 bases and 4 bases, in that order; junction bases with no gene match: 7. Germline V gene data show CDR1 as MNHEY and CDR2 as SVGEGT. CDR3 nucleotides: TGTGCCAGCATAGAGGCGGGAGAGTACAATGAGCAGTTCTTC. Protein: CASIEAGEYNEQFF.

A few counts support this clonotype. The chain has TRBV12-3 or TRBV12-4 and TRBJ2-5; the D is unclear. Trimming left V 5 bases short and J 7 bases short, with 14 bases between. The CDR3 covers 13 residues. The DNA for the CDR3 is TGTGCCAGCAGTCCGCCTAACTTTAGGACCCAGTACTTC. It specifies CASSPPNFRTQYF.

The CDR3 nucleotides read TGTGCCAGCAGCTATCGGGAGTTCGATGGGGCCAACGTCCTGACTTTC. Encoded protein: CASSYREFDGANVLTF. J is TRBJ2-6 and V is TRBV7-9; weak D call: TRBD2 (6 bases). This CDR3 spans 16 amino acids. Trimming pared 4 bases from V and 3 bases from J, leaving 13 bases between. The germline gives CDR1 SEHNR, CDR2 FQNEAQ (reference sequence).

The chain employs TRBV7-9 and TRBJ2-1; 14 bases are a match to TRBD2. The CDR3 totals 16 residues. V shed 4 bases and J 8 bases; nucleotides not matched to a gene: 7. In germline, CDR1 is SEHNR, CDR2 FQNEAQ (reference sequence). The CDR3 loop reads CASSSKGLAGVDEQFF. DNA of the CDR3: TGTGCCAGCAGCTCGAAGGGACTAGCGGGAGTGGATGAGCAGTTCTTC.

Many counts were recorded for this clonotype. The chain employs TRBV9 and TRBJ2-7; weak D call: TRBD1 (5 bases). Germline loops: CDR1 SGDLS, CDR2 YYNGEE. The CDR3 consists of 14 residues. With 0 bases removed from V and 4 bases from J, the gap between germline ends came to 11 bases. Here the CDR3 DNA reads TGTGCCAGCAGCGTAGGTAGACAGCCGTACGAGCAGTACTTC. Its protein product is CASSVGRQPYEQYF.

V usage is TRBV27 and J usage is TRBJ1-1; no firm D call. The V end was cut by 0 bases, the J end by 1 base, with 6 bases between. The CDR3 extends over 14 amino acids. Germline V gene sequence: CDR1 MNHEY, CDR2 SMNVEV (reference sequence). CDR3 loop: CASSLSFGNTEAFF. Here the CDR3 DNA reads TGTGCCAGCAGTTTATCATTCGGGAACACTGAAGCTTTCTTT.